This TCR beta chain is drawn from a study of Graves' ophthalmopathy and Graves' hyperthyroidism. The sample holds many counts of this clonotype. Amplified material comprised TCR beta CDR3 regions derived from RNA transcripts. Amplification began with first-round RT-PCR using HTBI primers, then second-round multiplex PCR was performed. TCRdb recomputed calls from the multiplex PCR reads with MiXCR, one row per CDR3 protein. Among around 400,000 distinct CDR3 sequences, about a sixth were seen once, and the ten largest hold roughly 1.5%. The authors isolated PBMCs from about 10 ml of fresh peripheral blood. This CDR3 has 14 residues. Germline V CDR1 and CDR2: SNHLY, FYNNEI. V was cut by 6 bases and J by 2 bases, with 14 bases left in between.

Sequenced material: peripheral blood. The receptor comes from a woman younger than 35 with Graves' ophthalmopathy. The chain joins TRBV2 to TRBJ2-7; D possibly corresponds to TRBD2 (5 bases). This CDR3 is CASSRGLFTYEQYF. CDR3 nucleotide sequence: TGTGCCAGCAGCCGTGGACTCTTCACCTACGAGCAGTACTTC.